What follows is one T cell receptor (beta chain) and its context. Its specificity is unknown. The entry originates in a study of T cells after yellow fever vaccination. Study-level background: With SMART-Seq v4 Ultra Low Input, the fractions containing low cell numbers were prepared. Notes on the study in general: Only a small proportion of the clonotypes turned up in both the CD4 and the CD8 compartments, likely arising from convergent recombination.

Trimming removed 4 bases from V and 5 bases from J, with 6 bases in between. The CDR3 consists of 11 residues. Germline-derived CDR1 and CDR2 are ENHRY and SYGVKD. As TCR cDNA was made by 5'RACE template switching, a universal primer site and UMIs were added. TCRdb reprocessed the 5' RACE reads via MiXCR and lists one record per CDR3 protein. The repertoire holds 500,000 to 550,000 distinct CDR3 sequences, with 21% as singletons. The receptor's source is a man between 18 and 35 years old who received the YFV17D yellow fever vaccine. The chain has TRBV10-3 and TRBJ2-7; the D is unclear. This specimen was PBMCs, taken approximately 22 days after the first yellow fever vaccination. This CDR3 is CAISAVNEQYF. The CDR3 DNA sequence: TGTGCCATCAGTGCCGTTAACGAGCAGTACTTC.